This T cell receptor beta chain was sequenced in a study of T cell repertoires in cytomegalovirus infection. Study-wide background: CMV infection together with matching HLA type was indicated by public TCR beta signatures. Notes on the study in general: What dominated the ex vivo response were HLA-C-restricted CMV-specific TCR beta clonotypes.

Each CDR3 protein is one row after TCRdb ran MiXCR on the reads. In the table there are more than 200,000 distinct CDR3 sequences, around 9% of which are singletons. Many counts were recorded for this clonotype. Its antigen is currently unknown. This sequence was found in a human donor in good health (CMV status not recorded). Some clones in this sample may be carry-over from other donors' samples. The sequenced material came from PBMCs.

The CDR3 loop reads CASSPPGHGQETQYF. The CDR3 coding sequence is TGTGCCAGCAGCCCCCCTGGACATGGCCAAGAGACCCAGTACTTC. This chain links TRBV5-4 with TRBJ2-5; tentative D call: TRBD1 (5 bases). The CDR3 totals 15 residues. Germline assignment: CDR1 SGHNT and CDR2 YYREEE (reference sequence). The V end lost 4 bases, the J end lost 1 base, and 14 bases lay between the germline ends.